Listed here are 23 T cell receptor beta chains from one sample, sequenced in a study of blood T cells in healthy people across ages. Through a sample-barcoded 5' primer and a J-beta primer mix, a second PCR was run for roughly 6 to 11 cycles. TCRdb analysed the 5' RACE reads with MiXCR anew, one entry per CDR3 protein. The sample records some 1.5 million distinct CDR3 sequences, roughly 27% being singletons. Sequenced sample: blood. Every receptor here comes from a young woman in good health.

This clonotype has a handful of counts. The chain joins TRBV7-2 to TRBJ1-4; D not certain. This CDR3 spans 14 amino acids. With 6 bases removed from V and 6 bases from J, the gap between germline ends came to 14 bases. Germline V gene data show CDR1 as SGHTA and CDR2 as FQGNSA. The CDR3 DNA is TGTGCCAGCAGAGCTCGAAGGGCGGATGAAAAACTGTTTTTT. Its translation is CASRARRADEKLFF.

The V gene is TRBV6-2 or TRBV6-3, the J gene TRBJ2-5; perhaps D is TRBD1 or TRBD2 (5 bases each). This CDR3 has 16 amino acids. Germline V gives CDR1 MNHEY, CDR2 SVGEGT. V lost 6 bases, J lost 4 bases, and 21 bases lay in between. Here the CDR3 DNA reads TGTGCCAGCAGCCAATCGGGTGGCAGGGAGCGAGAGACCCAGTACTTC. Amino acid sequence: CASSQSGGRERETQYF.

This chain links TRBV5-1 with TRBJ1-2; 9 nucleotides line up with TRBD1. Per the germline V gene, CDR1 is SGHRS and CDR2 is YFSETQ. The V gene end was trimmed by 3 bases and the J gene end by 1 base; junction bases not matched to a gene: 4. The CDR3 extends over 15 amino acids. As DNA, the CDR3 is TGCGCCAGCAGCTCGGACAGGGGAATTAACTATGGCTACACCTTC. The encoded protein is CASSSDRGINYGYTF. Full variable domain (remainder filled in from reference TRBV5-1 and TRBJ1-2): KAGVTQTPRYLIKTRGQQVTLSCSPISGHRSVSWYQQTPGQGLQFLFEYFSETQRNKGNFPGRFSGRQFSNSRSEMNVSTLELGDSALYLCASSSDRGINYGYTFGSGTRLTVV.

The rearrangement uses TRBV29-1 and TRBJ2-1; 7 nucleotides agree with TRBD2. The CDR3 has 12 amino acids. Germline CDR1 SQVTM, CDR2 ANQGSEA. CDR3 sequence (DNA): TGCAGTGGGCGCCGGGGAGGGGAGACCCAGTTCTTC. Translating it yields CSGRRGGETQFF.

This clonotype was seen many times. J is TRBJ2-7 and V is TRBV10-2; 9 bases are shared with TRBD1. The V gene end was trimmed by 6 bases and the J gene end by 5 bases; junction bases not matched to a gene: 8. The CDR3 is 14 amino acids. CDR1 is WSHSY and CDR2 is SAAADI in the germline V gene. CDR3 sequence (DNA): TGCGCCAGCAGCGGGGGACAGGGAGTACACGAGCAGTACTTC. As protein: CASSGGQGVHEQYF.

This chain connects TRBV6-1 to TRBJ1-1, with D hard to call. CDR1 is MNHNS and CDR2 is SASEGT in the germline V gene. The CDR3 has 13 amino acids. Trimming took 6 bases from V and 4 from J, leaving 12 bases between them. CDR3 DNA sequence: TGTGCCAGCAGCACGGACGGGAGCACTGAAGCTTTCTTT. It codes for CASSTDGSTEAFF.

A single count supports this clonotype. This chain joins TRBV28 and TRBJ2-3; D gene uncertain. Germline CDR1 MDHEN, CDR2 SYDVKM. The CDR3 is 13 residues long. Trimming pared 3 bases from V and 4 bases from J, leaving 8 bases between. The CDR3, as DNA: TGTGCCAGCAGTTTTACCGTCCCAGATACGCAGTATTTT. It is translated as CASSFTVPDTQYF.

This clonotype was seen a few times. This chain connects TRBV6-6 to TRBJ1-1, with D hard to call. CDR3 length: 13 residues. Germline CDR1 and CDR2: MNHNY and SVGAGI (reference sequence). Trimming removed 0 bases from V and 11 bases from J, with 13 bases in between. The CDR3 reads CASSYSKAAGAFF. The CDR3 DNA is TGTGCCAGCAGTTACTCGAAGGCGGCCGGGGCTTTCTTT.

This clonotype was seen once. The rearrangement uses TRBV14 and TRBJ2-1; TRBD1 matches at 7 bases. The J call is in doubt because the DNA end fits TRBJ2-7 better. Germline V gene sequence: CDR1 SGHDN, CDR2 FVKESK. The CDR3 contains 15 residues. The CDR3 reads CASSQETGAVYEQYF. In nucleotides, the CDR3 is TGTGCCAGCAGCCAAGAAACAGGGGCCGTCTACGAGCAGTACTTC.

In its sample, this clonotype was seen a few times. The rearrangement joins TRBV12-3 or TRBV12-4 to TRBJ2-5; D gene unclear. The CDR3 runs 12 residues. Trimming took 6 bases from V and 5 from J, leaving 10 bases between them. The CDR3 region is CASRPSSETQYF. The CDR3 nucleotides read TGTGCCAGCAGGCCAAGCTCGGAGACCCAGTACTTC.

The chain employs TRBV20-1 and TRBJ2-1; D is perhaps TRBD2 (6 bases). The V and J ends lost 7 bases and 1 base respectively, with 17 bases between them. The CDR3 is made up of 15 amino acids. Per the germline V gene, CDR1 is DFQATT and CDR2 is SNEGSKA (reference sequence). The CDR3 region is CSVDSGTPSYNEQFF. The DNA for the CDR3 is TGCAGTGTTGATTCCGGGACTCCTTCCTACAATGAGCAGTTCTTC.

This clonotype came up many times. CDR3 sequence: CSAPGTGHYSNQPQHF. In nucleotides, the CDR3 is TGCAGTGCCCCCGGGACAGGGCACTATAGCAATCAGCCCCAGCATTTT. The rearrangement joins TRBV20-1 to TRBJ1-5; 9 positions match TRBD1. The trim removed 6 bases at V and 0 bases at J, leaving 9 bases unmatched. Looked up from germline, CDR1 is DFQATT and CDR2 is SNEGSKA (reference sequence). This CDR3 spans 16 amino acids.

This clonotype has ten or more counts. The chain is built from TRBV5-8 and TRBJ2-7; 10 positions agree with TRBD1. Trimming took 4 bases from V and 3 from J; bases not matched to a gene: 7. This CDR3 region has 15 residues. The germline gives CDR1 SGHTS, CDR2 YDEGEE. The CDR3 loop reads CASSRPGQGFYEQYF. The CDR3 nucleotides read TGTGCCAGCAGCAGACCGGGACAGGGGTTCTACGAGCAGTACTTC. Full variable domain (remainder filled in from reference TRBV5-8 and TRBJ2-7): EAGVTQSPTHLIKTRGQQATLRCSPISGHTSVYWYQQALGLGLQFLLWYDEGEERNRGNFPPRFSGRQFPNYSSELNVNALELEDSALYLCASSRPGQGFYEQYFGPGTRLTVT.

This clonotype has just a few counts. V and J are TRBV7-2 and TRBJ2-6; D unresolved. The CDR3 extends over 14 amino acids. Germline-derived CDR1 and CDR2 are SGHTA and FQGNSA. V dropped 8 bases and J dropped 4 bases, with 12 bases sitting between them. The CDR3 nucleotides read TGTGCCAGCGGCTCCAGCAGAGGGGCCAACGTCCTGACTTTC. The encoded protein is CASGSSRGANVLTF.

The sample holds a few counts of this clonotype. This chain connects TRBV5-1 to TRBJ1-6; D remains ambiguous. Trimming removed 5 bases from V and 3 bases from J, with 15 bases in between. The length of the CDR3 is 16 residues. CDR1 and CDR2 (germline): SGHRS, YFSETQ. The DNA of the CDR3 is TGCGCCAGCAGATTAACTATCGGCATCTATAATTCACCCCTCCACTTT. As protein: CASRLTIGIYNSPLHF.

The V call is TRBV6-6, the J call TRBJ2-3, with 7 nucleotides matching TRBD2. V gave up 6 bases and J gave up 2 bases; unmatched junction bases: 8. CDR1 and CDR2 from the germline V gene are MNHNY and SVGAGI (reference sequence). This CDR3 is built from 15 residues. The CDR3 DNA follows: TGTGCCAGCAGCCCCCTAGCGGCCTACACAGATACGCAGTATTTT. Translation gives CASSPLAAYTDTQYF.

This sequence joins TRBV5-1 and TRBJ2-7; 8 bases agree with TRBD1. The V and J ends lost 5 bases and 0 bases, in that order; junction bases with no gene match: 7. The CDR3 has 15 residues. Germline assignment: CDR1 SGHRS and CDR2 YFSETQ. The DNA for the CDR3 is TGCGCCAGCAGACTCCGGACAGGGAACTCCTACGAGCAGTACTTC. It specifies CASRLRTGNSYEQYF.

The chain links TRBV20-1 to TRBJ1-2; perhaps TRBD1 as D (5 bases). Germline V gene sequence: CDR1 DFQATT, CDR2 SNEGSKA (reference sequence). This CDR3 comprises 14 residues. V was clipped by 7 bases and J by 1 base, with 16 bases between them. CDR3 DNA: TGCAGTGTAAGAAGCGGGGCAATTAACTATGGCTACACCTTC. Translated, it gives CSVRSGAINYGYTF.

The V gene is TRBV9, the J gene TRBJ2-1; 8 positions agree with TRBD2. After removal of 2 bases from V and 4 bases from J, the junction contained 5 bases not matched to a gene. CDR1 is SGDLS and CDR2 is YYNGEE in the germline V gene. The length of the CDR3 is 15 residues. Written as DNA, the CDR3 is TGTGCCAGCAGCGTCGGGGGACTAGAGTACAATGAGCAGTTCTTC. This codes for CASSVGGLEYNEQFF.

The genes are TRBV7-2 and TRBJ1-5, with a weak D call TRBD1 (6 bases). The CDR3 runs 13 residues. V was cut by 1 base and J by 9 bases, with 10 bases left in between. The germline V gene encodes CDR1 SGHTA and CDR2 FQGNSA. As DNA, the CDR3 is TGTGCCAGCAGCTTAGTACAGGGTGCGCCCCAGCATTTT. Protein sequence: CASSLVQGAPQHF.

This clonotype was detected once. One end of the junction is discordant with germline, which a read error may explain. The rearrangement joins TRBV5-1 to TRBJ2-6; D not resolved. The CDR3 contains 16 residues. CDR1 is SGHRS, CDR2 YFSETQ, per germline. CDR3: CASRDAVGSVANVLTF. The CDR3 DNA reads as TGCGCCAGCAGGGACGCAGTGGGTTCTGTGGCCAACGTCCTGACTTTC.

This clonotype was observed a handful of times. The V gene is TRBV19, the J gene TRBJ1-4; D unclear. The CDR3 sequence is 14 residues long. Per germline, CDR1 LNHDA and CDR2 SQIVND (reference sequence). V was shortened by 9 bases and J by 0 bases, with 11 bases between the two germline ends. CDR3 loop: CASDTGTTNEKLFF. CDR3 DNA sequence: TGTGCCAGCGACACCGGGACAACTAATGAAAAACTGTTTTTT.

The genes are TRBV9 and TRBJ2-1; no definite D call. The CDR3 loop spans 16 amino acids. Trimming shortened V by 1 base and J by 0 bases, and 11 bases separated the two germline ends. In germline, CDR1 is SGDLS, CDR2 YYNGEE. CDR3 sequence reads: CASSVSGFGSYNEQFF. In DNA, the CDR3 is TGTGCCAGCAGCGTATCCGGTTTCGGCTCCTACAATGAGCAGTTCTTC. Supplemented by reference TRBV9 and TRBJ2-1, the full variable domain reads DSGVTQTPKHLITATGQRVTLRCSPRSGDLSVYWYQQSLDQGLQFLIQYYNGEERAKGNILERFSAQQFPDLHSELNLSSLELGDSALYFCASSVSGFGSYNEQFFGPGTRLTVL.